The rows below give T cell receptor beta chains drawn from one sample of a study of cytomegalovirus exposure and HLA in healthy donors. Some clones are missing from TCRdb's copy, which holds only in-frame ones; the method was immunoSEQ multiplex PCR. The sample shows 100,000 to 150,000 clones, 17% of them seen only once. The sequencing sample was made of PBMCs. These receptors were obtained from a female donor in good health and CMV-seropositive. The CDR3 runs from the conserved cysteine through the conserved F or W. Fields, in order: clone size, J gene, V gene, CDR3 protein. A clone size is listed for some rows: how often the clone was seen (once, few, many), or a class if it is expanded.

clone size: .
J gene: TRBJ1-2
V gene: TRBV4-3
CDR3 protein: CASSDQGNGYTF

clone size: .
J gene: TRBJ1-1
V gene: TRBV10-3
CDR3 protein: CAIIPGTGDMNTEAFF

clone size: few
J gene: TRBJ2-7
V gene: TRBV7-2
CDR3 protein: CASSATSGGPYEQYF

clone size: few
J gene: TRBJ1-5
V gene: TRBV19
CDR3 protein: CASSKDREGNQPQHF

clone size: few
J gene: TRBJ2-2
V gene: TRBV5-6
CDR3 protein: CASSLYSGLNTGELFF

clone size: .
J gene: TRBJ1-2
V gene: TRBV2
CDR3 protein: CASRPGSSNYGYTF

clone size: .
J gene: TRBJ1-1
V gene: TRBV27
CDR3 protein: CACSTRPGQMNTEAFF

clone size: .
J gene: TRBJ2-7
V gene: TRBV5-6
CDR3 protein: CASSFMTGAYEQYF

clone size: .
J gene: TRBJ2-3
V gene: TRBV7-2
CDR3 protein: CASIMSAGADTQYF

clone size: few
J gene: TRBJ1-2
V gene: TRBV19
CDR3 protein: CASRKTDRPDYGYTF

clone size: .
J gene: TRBJ2-7
V gene: TRBV5-8
CDR3 protein: CASSSPPGTTGTQQYF

clone size: few
J gene: TRBJ1-6
V gene: TRBV10-3
CDR3 protein: CAISESTGSSSYNSPLHF

clone size: few
J gene: TRBJ2-7
V gene: TRBV4-1
CDR3 protein: CASSQAFSAAGSSGYEQYF

clone size: few
J gene: TRBJ1-2
V gene: TRBV5-4
CDR3 protein: CASSPSDRGIYGYTF

clone size: few
J gene: TRBJ2-3
V gene: TRBV21-1
CDR3 protein: CASSKGTSGSTDTQYF

clone size: .
J gene: TRBJ2-7
V gene: TRBV5-1
CDR3 protein: CASSLTGTGELYEQYF

clone size: .
J gene: .
V gene: TRBV4-1
CDR3 protein: CASSPKGTGTYEQYF

clone size: few
J gene: TRBJ2-7
V gene: TRBV6-5
CDR3 protein: CASSFRQGSYEQYF

clone size: .
J gene: TRBJ2-2
V gene: TRBV30
CDR3 protein: CAWSYDIGTGELFF

clone size: .
J gene: TRBJ1-5
V gene: TRBV5-6
CDR3 protein: CASSFGGWSNQPQHF

clone size: few
J gene: TRBJ1-3
V gene: TRBV5-1
CDR3 protein: CASSLGLLSGGNTIYF

clone size: .
J gene: TRBJ2-1
V gene: TRBV4-3
CDR3 protein: CASSHDSGRATYNEQFF

clone size: few
J gene: TRBJ1-2
V gene: TRBV15
CDR3 protein: CATSRDQTVLGGYGYTF

clone size: .
J gene: TRBJ2-7
V gene: TRBV5-1
CDR3 protein: CASSLAERALSYEQYF

clone size: few
J gene: TRBJ2-7
V gene: TRBV7-2
CDR3 protein: CASSLGGTAYEQYF

clone size: few
J gene: TRBJ1-1
V gene: TRBV7-2
CDR3 protein: CASSLAYRGGGTEAFF

clone size: few
J gene: TRBJ2-2
V gene: TRBV4-3
CDR3 protein: CASSQAPGQGNTGELFF

clone size: few
J gene: TRBJ1-1
V gene: TRBV5-1
CDR3 protein: CASSLGQGHRNTEAFF

clone size: .
J gene: TRBJ2-7
V gene: TRBV6-5
CDR3 protein: CASSRSGGTYEQYF

clone size: .
J gene: TRBJ2-3
V gene: TRBV1
CDR3 protein: CTSSQVRGQGTADTQYF

clone size: .
J gene: TRBJ2-1
V gene: TRBV5-6
CDR3 protein: CASSLMGRDSYNEQFF

clone size: .
J gene: TRBJ2-3
V gene: TRBV6-1
CDR3 protein: CASTEGLEPDTQYF

clone size: .
J gene: TRBJ2-3
V gene: TRBV10-3
CDR3 protein: CAIRLAGGPSTDTQYF

clone size: few
J gene: TRBJ2-1
V gene: TRBV5-1
CDR3 protein: CASSLRSSGINEQFF

clone size: .
J gene: TRBJ2-7
V gene: TRBV29-1
CDR3 protein: CSVEFADKDSYEQYF

clone size: few
J gene: TRBJ2-2
V gene: TRBV29-1
CDR3 protein: CSVETRPGELFF

clone size: .
J gene: TRBJ2-5
V gene: TRBV29-1
CDR3 protein: CSVAGETQYF